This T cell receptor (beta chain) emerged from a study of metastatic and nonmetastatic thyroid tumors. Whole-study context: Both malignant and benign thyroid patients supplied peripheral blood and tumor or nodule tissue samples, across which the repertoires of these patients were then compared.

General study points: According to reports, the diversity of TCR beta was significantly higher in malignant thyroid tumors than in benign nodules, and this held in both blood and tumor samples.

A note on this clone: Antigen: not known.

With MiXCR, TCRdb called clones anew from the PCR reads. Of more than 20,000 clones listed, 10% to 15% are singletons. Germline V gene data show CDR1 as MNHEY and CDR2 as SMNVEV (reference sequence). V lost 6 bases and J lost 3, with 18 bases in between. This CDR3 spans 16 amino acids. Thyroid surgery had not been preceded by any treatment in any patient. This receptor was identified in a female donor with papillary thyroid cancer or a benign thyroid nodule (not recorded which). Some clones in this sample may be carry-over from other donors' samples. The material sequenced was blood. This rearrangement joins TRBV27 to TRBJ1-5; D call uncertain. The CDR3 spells CASSPEVGLNNQPQHF. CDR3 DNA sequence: TGTGCCAGCAGCCCCGAGGTTGGACTGAACAATCAGCCCCAGCATTTT.